A selection of T cell receptor beta chains follows, all from one sample in a study of cytomegalovirus exposure and HLA in healthy donors. Clones were sequenced by immunoSEQ multiplex PCR, and TCRdb holds only the in-frame ones, with some missing. Of 150,000 to 200,000 clones listed, approximately 84% are singletons. Sequencing used PBMCs. The receptors come from a man aged 25 to 45 in good health and CMV-seropositive. CDR3s include the opening cysteine and the closing phenylalanine or tryptophan. The D gene is left open where the match is weak. Size tells how often a clone was seen (once, few, many) or the class of an expanded clone, and some rows leave it out.

V	J	D	size	CDR3	DNA
TRBV6-6	TRBJ1-1	TRBD1	NA	CASSVDRAKNTEAFF	TGTGCCAGCAGTGTAGACAGGGCTAAGAACACTGAAGCTTTCTTT
TRBV5-1	TRBJ2-1	TRBD1	NA	CASSHQTQGVNEQFF	TGCGCCAGCAGCCATCAAACCCAGGGGGTCAATGAGCAGTTCTTC
TRBV7-9	TRBJ1-2	NA	once	CASSSTGPANYGYTF	TGTGCCAGCAGCTCTACAGGGCCCGCTAACTATGGCTACACCTTC
TRBV7-2	TRBJ2-5	NA	NA	CASSMGTAGQETQYF	TGTGCCAGCAGCATGGGGACAGCGGGCCAAGAGACCCAGTACTTC
TRBV12-5	TRBJ2-3	NA	once	CASAVDYTDTQYF	TGTGCTAGTGCCGTGGACTACACAGATACGCAGTATTTT
TRBV5-4	TRBJ1-1	NA	NA	CASSGGHRNTEAFF	TGTGCCAGCAGCGGGGGACACCGGAACACTGAAGCTTTCTTT
TRBV19	TRBJ1-6	TRBD1	NA	CASSTTGMGSPLHF	TGTGCCAGTAGTACGACAGGGATGGGGTCACCCCTCCACTTT
TRBV29-1	TRBJ2-1	TRBD2	NA	CSVVAGEAYNEQFF	TGTAGCGTGGTAGCGGGGGAAGCCTACAATGAGCAGTTCTTC
TRBV7-7	TRBJ2-1	TRBD1	once	CASSFGTGTYNEQFF	TGTGCTAGCAGCTTCGGGACAGGGACCTACAATGAGCAGTTCTTC
TRBV4-1	TRBJ1-1	TRBD1	NA	CASSQAPGQPNTEAFF	TGCGCCAGCAGCCAAGCGCCGGGACAGCCGAACACTGAAGCTTTCTTT
TRBV12-5	TRBJ2-1	NA	NA	CASGPIQGYEQFF	TGTGCTAGTGGTCCAATTCAGGGTTATGAGCAGTTCTTC
TRBV29-1	TRBJ1-2	TRBD1	NA	CSVEKTGVYGYTF	TGCAGCGTTGAAAAGACAGGGGTCTATGGCTACACCTTC
TRBV2	TRBJ2-1	NA	NA	CASSGGSYNEQFF	TGTGCCAGCAGTGGTGGGAGCTACAATGAGCAGTTCTTC
TRBV7-9	TRBJ2-1	NA	NA	CASSLRNSYNEQFF	TGTGCCAGCAGCTTGCGTAACTCCTACAATGAGCAGTTCTTC
TRBV11-2	TRBJ2-7	TRBD2	NA	CASSLAPSGSSYEQYF	TGTGCCAGCAGCTTAGCCCCCAGCGGGAGCTCCTACGAGCAGTACTTC
TRBV13	TRBJ2-1	NA	NA	CASSLANEQFF	TGTGCCAGCAGCTTAGCTAACGAGCAGTTCTTC
TRBV4-1	TRBJ2-2	TRBD1	once	CASSQGLQGGTGELFF	TGCGCCAGCAGCCAGGGTTTACAGGGGGGCACCGGGGAGCTGTTTTTT
TRBV28	TRBJ1-1	NA	few	CASSLQGNTEAFF	TGTGCCAGCAGCCTACAGGGTAACACTGAAGCTTTCTTT
TRBV7-2	TRBJ2-7	NA	NA	CASSTWDIYEQYF	TGTGCCAGCAGCACCTGGGACATCTACGAGCAGTACTTC
TRBV5-4	TRBJ1-1	NA	NA	CASSVWGAVNTEAFF	TGTGCCAGCAGCGTTTGGGGAGCGGTGAACACTGAAGCTTTCTTT
TRBV4-3	TRBJ2-5	TRBD1	NA	CASSTRQGAGETQYF	TGCGCCAGTTCCACCCGGCAGGGGGCCGGAGAGACCCAGTACTTC